This TCR beta chain originates from a study of graft-versus-host responses after intestinal transplantation. Study-wide background: Each recipient received a multivisceral, liver-intestinal, or isolated intestinal graft. Every transplant recipient was induced with anti-thymocyte globulin, then maintained on tacrolimus and steroids for 2 to 4 years.

CDR3 length: 18 amino acids. Germline V lookup: CDR1 LNHNV, CDR2 YYDKDF (reference sequence). Trimming took off 1 base at V and 9 bases at J, with 27 bases between the two ends. Points from the study as a whole: In patients with graft-donor T cell macrochimerism, allograft graft-versus-host to host-versus-graft clonal ratios were high. An association linked early post-transplant HvG declines with peak circulating GvH clone levels.

The data were produced by immunoSEQ multiplex PCR, yet TCRdb's version contains in-frame clones alone and is incomplete. The table lists under 95,000 clones, roughly nine tenths of them singletons, with around 2.3% in the top ten. As concerns this clone: Its antigen is not known.

This TCR derives from a human donor who received an intestinal transplant. Sample: unstimulated CD8+ T cells sorted from spleen or lymph node cells, taken before intestinal transplant. The chain recombines TRBV15 with TRBJ1-2; D unresolved. The CDR3 DNA reads TGTGCCACCAGCAGAGGTCTGGTTTTCTCCTATTCGATCAAGAGCTACACCTTC. This encodes CATSRGLVFSYSIKSYTF.